The 7 T cell receptor beta chains below were found in one sample sequenced in a study of breast tumors, draining lymph nodes, adjacent tissues. TCRdb reanalysed the multiplex PCR reads using MiXCR and keeps one entry per CDR3 protein. The sample has 200,000 to 300,000 distinct CDR3 sequences; under 35% are singletons. Breast cancer patients provided tissue from their axillary draining lymph nodes. Sequencing was performed on axillary lymph node tissue. The receptors here all came from a female donor with breast cancer. Some clones in this sample may be carry-over from other donors' samples.

CDR3 residues: CASSVGTEGRNTEAFF. DNA for the CDR3: TGTGCCAGCAGCGTAGGTACAGAGGGACGGAACACTGAAGCTTTCTTT. The V call is TRBV9, the J call TRBJ1-1; D may be TRBD1 (5 bases). The V and J ends lost 0 bases and 1 base respectively, with 13 bases between them. Germline CDR1 is SGDLS and CDR2 is YYNGEE. CDR3 length: 16 residues.

This clonotype was observed once. An end of the junction does not agree with germline; a read error may underlie this. This chain uses TRBV11-3 with TRBJ1-6; maybe TRBD1 (6 bases). CDR3 length equals 14 residues. Per germline, CDR1 SGHNT and CDR2 YENEEA. The CDR3: CTSREGQRSSPLHF. The CDR3 DNA follows: TGTACCAGCAGAGAAGGACAGCGTTCTTCACCCCTCCACTTT.

Details on this clonotype: Possible read error: a much larger clone is one base away. The chain recombines TRBV7-2 with TRBJ2-3, with 7 positions matching TRBD1. CDR3 length: 17 amino acids. Germline V gives CDR1 SGHTA, CDR2 FQGNSA. CDR3 amino acids: CASSLSGPTFGTDPQYF. The CDR3 DNA follows: TGTGCCAGCAGCTTATCAGGGCCAACTTTCGGGACAGATCCGCAGTATTTT.

This clonotype occurred many times. The chain carries TRBV19 and TRBJ2-7; perhaps TRBD2 as D (6 bases). This CDR3 is built from 14 residues. Trimming removed 3 bases from V and 0 bases from J, with 9 bases in between. Germline V gene lookup returns CDR1 LNHDA and CDR2 SQIVND (reference sequence). The CDR3 reads CASSMRRDSYEQYF. For the CDR3, the DNA is TGTGCCAGTAGTATGAGGCGGGACTCCTACGAGCAGTACTTC.

This clonotype was detected ten times or more. V gene TRBV19 combines with J gene TRBJ1-5, with D maybe TRBD1 (5 bases). CDR3 length equals 13 residues. The germline V and J ends were trimmed by 3 bases and 4 bases, with 7 bases remaining between them. Germline lookup yields CDR1 LNHDA and CDR2 SQIVND (reference sequence). The CDR3 coding sequence is TGTGCCAGTAGTATTGAGGGGAATCAGCCCCAGCATTTT. Amino acids: CASSIEGNQPQHF.

This clonotype was observed many times. The V and J genes are TRBV20-1 and TRBJ2-3, with 7 bases that match TRBD2. The V and J ends lost 3 bases and 0 bases, in that order; junction bases with no gene match: 9. The CDR3 consists of 16 residues. The germline V gene encodes CDR1 DFQATT and CDR2 SNEGSKA (reference sequence). CDR3 in amino acids: CSARDSWRGSTDTQYF. In DNA, the CDR3 is TGCAGTGCTAGGGATTCGTGGCGGGGGAGCACAGATACGCAGTATTTT.

The chain employs TRBV3-1 and TRBJ2-6, with no clear D. The CDR3 is 15 amino acids. The germline V gene encodes CDR1 LGHDT and CDR2 YNNKEL (reference sequence). The V and J ends lost 0 bases and 4 bases respectively, with 7 bases between them. This chain's CDR3 is CASSQDIQGANVLTF. In DNA, the CDR3 is TGTGCCAGCAGCCAAGATATACAGGGGGCCAACGTCCTGACTTTC.